These 3 T cell receptor beta chains were all obtained from the same sample, sequenced in a study of control samples from healthy donors and cancer patients (dated by TCRdb to the early 2020s). The library came from the immunoSEQ multiplex PCR assay. The table was pulled from immuneACCESS by TCRdb, which kept in-frame rearrangements only. Such tables lose some clones; where checked, under half of the loss comes from unresolved V genes, and the rest has no known cause. The sample profile shows 89,000 or so clones; 70% to 90% of them were found once. The ten largest clones capture 15% to 25% of the sample. The sequenced material came from blood. These TCRs come from a man aged 45-65 years in good health.

The chain carries TRBV18 and TRBJ1-6; TRBD1 agrees at 9 bases. J gave up 10 bases and V 0 bases, and 10 bases lay outside the gene matches. The germline V gene encodes CDR1 KGHSH and CDR2 LQKENI. The CDR3 is made up of 17 amino acids. Here the CDR3 reads CASSPPGQGLSGSPLHF. As DNA, the CDR3 is TGTGCCAGCTCACCACCGGGACAGGGCCTATCCGGATCACCCCTCCACTTT.

The J gene is TRBJ2-3, the V gene TRBV7-2; D remains ambiguous. Trimming stripped 6 bases from V and 3 bases from J, with 13 bases between. The CDR3 is made up of 14 amino acids. Germline V gene sequence: CDR1 SGHTA, CDR2 FQGNSA. The CDR3 sequence: CASRLKTETDTQYF. The DNA of the CDR3 is TGTGCCAGCAGACTAAAGACGGAAACAGATACGCAGTATTTT.

Details on this clone: Other DNA sequences in the same sample also yield this CDR3. V gene TRBV7-2 combines with J gene TRBJ1-1, with D perhaps TRBD1 (5 bases). This CDR3 comprises 13 residues. Germline CDR1 and CDR2: SGHTA and FQGNSA. The V end lost 4 bases, the J end lost 1 base, and 7 bases lay between the germline ends. The CDR3 nucleotides read TGTGCCAGCAGCTACGGGGCGAACACTGAAGCTTTCTTT. Protein sequence: CASSYGANTEAFF.